This T cell receptor beta chain is from a study of cytomegalovirus exposure and HLA in healthy donors listed by TCRdb under 2017. In terms of the full investigation: According to an earlier analysis of 550 to 750 of the donors, some 180 million T cells yielded 100 million or so unique TCR beta sequences and 276 Gb of sequence data. Roughly 300 gigabases of sequencing data and 70 million to 100 million unique TCR sequences made up an early release that covered several hundred HLA-typed donors. Of the approximately 400 genotyped donors, 75% to 85% were placed in the genetic ancestry cluster associated with self-reported Caucasian donors. The study was designed to test whether signatures of past pathogen exposure could be identified by cataloging public T cell receptors. Using immunosequencing, the study profiled T cell repertoires from 666 subjects and related those repertoires to cytomegalovirus serostatus. Along with the approximately 700-subject first cohort, a separate validation cohort of around 120 different subjects was used. To predict cytomegalovirus infection status, the study combined high-throughput TCR immunosequencing, statistical association of individual TCRs with disease status, and machine learning. In a later analysis, previously published TCR beta repertoires from about 640 donors were re-analyzed and high-resolution HLA genotyping was added so that TCR occurrence patterns could be studied. Rather than using new phenotypic data, the later analysis identified candidate immune exposures from TCR beta sequences and from how often those sequences occurred across donors. In an earlier analysis of roughly 580 of the donors, high-throughput TCR beta sequencing was used to judge whether each TCR beta V gene segment behaved as functional or pseudogenic. Alongside the repertoire data, information on donor age, sex, ethnicity and CMV serostatus was compiled. A later genetic analysis took genome-wide SNP genotypes for 398 of the 666 donors and used that subset as a discovery cohort. Every repertoire in the discovery cohort had been generated on one and the same sequencing platform. Class I and class II HLA loci were covered by the typing at four-digit resolution. The number of donors typed differed by locus, with 629-630 for A, B, C, DRB1 and DQB1, over 500 for DQA1, under 610 for DPA1, and 472 for DPB1. A few DR-DQ haplotypes were handled as single units for association and clustering because linkage in the cohort was strong. Across 398 genotyped donors of the cohort, an average of roughly 200,000 unique TCR beta nucleotide sequences per donor were sequenced, and 15% to 20% of those sequences were non-productive. General findings and caveats noted by the study authors: Linkage disequilibrium might explain the correlated functional status among segregating V segments, but an unknown experimental factor could not be ruled out. In vitro tests confirmed that a few of the cytomegalovirus-associated TCR beta chains recognize cytomegalovirus antigens. The study listed 170 or so TCR beta chains as associated with cytomegalovirus. Because counts were too low, 15 to 20 rarely observed V segments, including chromosome 9 orphons, were excluded from the earlier analysis of under 650 of the donors. An association between a missense DCLRE1C variant and V-gene and J-gene trimming of TCR beta chains was found in a later genetic analysis and replicated in an independent cohort. A cluster of highly shared sequence variants was judged likely to be a technical artifact of the sequencing pipeline. Because HLA typing was missing for some donors at each locus, association tests included only the typed subset. Across donors, most TCR sequences were observed very rarely, whereas some public TCRs were present in many individuals. The only immune exposure information available for the cohort was CMV serostatus. In a later analysis, HLA-associated TCR beta chains showed more clonal expansion and lower generation probabilities than non-associated chains that were equally common. A later analysis found that TCR association rates varied across HLA loci, with DRB1 alleles showing the most associated TCRs and HLA-C alleles the fewest. According to a later analysis, most CMV-associated TCR beta chains appeared to be HLA-restricted, and the HLA associations seemed to be driven largely by CMV exposure. According to the authors, the approach could potentially be generalized to other disease states and immunological phenotypes. Only TCR beta chains were sequenced in this cohort, and the absence of alpha or paired-chain data limited detectable features. The classifier was reported to diagnose cytomegalovirus status with high specificity and sensitivity in both the original cohort and the validation cohort. In an earlier analysis of roughly 500 of the donors, most TCR beta V segments appeared in productive rearrangements about 87% or about 30% of the time, broadly matching IMGT annotations. In a later analysis, several top co-occurrence clusters were reported to appear linked to parvovirus B19, influenza, CMV and Epstein-Barr virus. The presence/absence analyses assumed that sequencing depth was roughly uniform across donors, and that assumption may not be true. When HLA alleles, especially DR and DQ, strongly co-occurred, TCR associations were difficult to assign to individual alleles. Compared with the 666-donor mean, donors in an Asian-associated ancestry cluster had fewer N-insertions in productive TCRs, according to a later genetic analysis. A further reported finding was that TCR beta sequences accurately predicted the HLA-A and HLA-B alleles for most subjects in the first cohort. At a false discovery rate of 0.05, a later analysis linked some 17,000 TCR beta sequences to specific HLA alleles.

Libraries were built with the immunoSEQ multiplex PCR assay. For the multiplex PCR, a mixture combining 60 forward primers for TCR Vbeta segments and 13 reverse primers for TCR Jbeta segments was used. The CDR3 region of rearranged TCR beta genes was amplified from genomic DNA by a multiplex PCR assay. Amplified TCR beta libraries were sequenced as 87-base-pair reads on the Illumina HiSeq System. Regarding the original processing steps: In a later analysis, tens of millions of unique TCR beta chains were counted across the approximately 670 repertoires, and around 10 million of these chains were shared by at least two donors. Raw reads were error-corrected and collapsed into unique sequences with a nearest-neighbor algorithm that merged closely related sequences to remove PCR and sequencing errors. To assign V, D and J gene segments, CDR3 sequences were aligned to IMGT reference sequences. Each retained sequence needed at least a six-nucleotide match to both a V gene segment and a J gene segment. Rearrangements were classified as productive when the CDR3 lacked stop codons and remained in frame with V and J, and all other rearrangements were classified as non-productive. Following IMGT convention, CDR3 was defined as the stretch from the second conserved V-encoded cysteine to the conserved J-encoded phenylalanine. Sequences without an unambiguous match to a single V gene segment were excluded from the earlier analysis of 587 of the donors. An earlier analysis of fewer than 750 of the donors called V segments functional above 56.7% productive rearrangements and segregating when the between-donor standard deviation exceeded 5%. A statistical classification framework was built to diagnose cytomegalovirus status from the catalog of TCR beta chain sequences. In a later analysis, TCR nucleotide sequences were compared against IMGT/GENE-DB human TR gene sequences so that V and J genes could be assigned. A later analysis assigned CDR3 sequences and most-parsimonious VDJ recombination scenarios with the TCRdist pipeline. A later analysis defined each TCR beta chain by its CDR3 amino acid sequence plus V-gene family, and excluded reads lacking a unique V-gene family. A later analysis removed roughly 590 highly shared, low-generation-probability nucleotide sequences to deal with suspected cross-contamination and a sequencing artifact. A later analysis calculated a clonal expansion index for each public chain from normalized within-repertoire ranks of inferred template counts. Generation probabilities in a later analysis came from a VDJ recombination model fitted to out-of-frame rearrangements, and those results were checked against IGoR. A later analysis scored TCR-TCR, TCR-HLA and TCR-CMV co-occurrence with hypergeometric tests, applying a repertoire-size bias correction to TCR pairs. False discovery rates were estimated in a later analysis by permuting HLA or CMV assignments 20 times. A later analysis grouped co-occurring TCRs with DBSCAN, adding TCRdist sequence similarity when clustering within HLA-allele-positive subsets. Repertoires with fewer than 30,000 or more than 120,000 public chains, plus five repertoires with anomalous nucleotide sharing, were excluded from co-occurrence clustering. TCRdb took over this immuneACCESS table, retaining in-frame rearrangements with V and J assigned. Such tables are incomplete; in checked studies, under half of the missing clones stem from an unresolved V gene, and the remainder is unexplained. That table is the source of V, J and clone size, and D and trimming were worked out from the DNA. For this sample the table gives 200,000 or so clones, of which roughly 80% were detected only once. Approximately 0.22% of the sample goes to the ten largest clones.

Points on this clone: This receptor's antigen is unknown. No quality values exist for individual bases; no much larger clone is one base distant.

In total, around 600 healthy bone marrow donors made up the cohort. All cohort members were sampled while nominally healthy, although unrecorded immune exposures were likely present. The donor was CMV seronegative and belonged to the group of 320 or so seronegative cohort members. A peripheral blood sample was collected from each donor, and TCR beta sequencing was performed on peripheral blood mononuclear cells. Genomic DNA extraction from the blood cell samples was performed with the Qiagen DNeasy Blood Extraction Kit. Input material: PBMCs. The TCR sequence derives from a girl aged 2 to 9 in good health and CMV-seronegative.

The nucleotide sequence reads TGCGCCAGCAGCGTGACGGAAGCGGGAGGGCCCTACGAGCAGTACTTC. The translation is CASSVTEAGGPYEQYF. The receptor chain draws on TRBV5-1 and TRBJ2-7; 10 bases in the middle match TRBD2. CDR1 SGHRS and CDR2 YFSETQ are derived from the germline V gene. Relative to germline, V is missing 4 bases and J is missing 2 bases, with 9 bases of the junction outside any gene match. The CDR3 sequence holds 16 residues, the cysteine and phenylalanine included. CDR3 DNA is the only sequence kept; it has 48 bases, read in frame from the first base.